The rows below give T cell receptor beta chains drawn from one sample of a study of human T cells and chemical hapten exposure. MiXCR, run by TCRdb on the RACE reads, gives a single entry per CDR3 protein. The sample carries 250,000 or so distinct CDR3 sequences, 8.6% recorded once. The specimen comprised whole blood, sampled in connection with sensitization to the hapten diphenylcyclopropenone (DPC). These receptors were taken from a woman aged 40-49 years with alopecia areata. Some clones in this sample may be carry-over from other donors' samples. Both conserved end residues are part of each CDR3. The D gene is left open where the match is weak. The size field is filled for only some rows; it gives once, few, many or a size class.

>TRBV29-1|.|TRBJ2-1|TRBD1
CSVETEQGVEQFF
TGCAGCGTTGAAACGGAGCAGGGGGTTGAGCAGTTCTTC
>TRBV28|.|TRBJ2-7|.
CASSERSYEQYF
TGTGCCAGCAGTGAGCGGAGCTACGAGCAGTACTTC
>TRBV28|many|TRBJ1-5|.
CASSLVQVSNQPQHF
TGTGCCAGCAGTTTAGTACAGGTTAGCAATCAGCCCCAGCATTTT
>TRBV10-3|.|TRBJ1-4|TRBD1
CAISPGQEEANEKLFF
TGTGCCATCAGCCCCGGACAGGAAGAAGCTAATGAAAAACTGTTTTTT
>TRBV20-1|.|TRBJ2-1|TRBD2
CSASSIPTSGRASYNEQFF
TGCAGTGCTAGTTCTATCCCGACTAGCGGGAGGGCCTCCTACAATGAGCAGTTCTTC
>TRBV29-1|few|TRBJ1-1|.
CSVARDLGNTEAFF
TGCAGCGTTGCCCGGGACCTAGGGAACACTGAAGCTTTCTTT
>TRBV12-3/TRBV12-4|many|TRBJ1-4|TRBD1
CASSSPDRGIGEKLFF
TGTGCCAGCAGTTCGCCGGACAGGGGAATCGGTGAAAAACTGTTTTTT
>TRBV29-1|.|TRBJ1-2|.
CSVDDSGYTF
TGCAGCGTTGACGACAGTGGCTACACCTTC
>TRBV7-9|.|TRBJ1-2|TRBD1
CASEGAPNYGYTF
TGTGCCAGTGAGGGGGCCCCTAACTATGGCTACACCTTC
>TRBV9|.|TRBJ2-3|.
CASSVGPRQGGDTQYF
TGTGCCAGCAGCGTAGGTCCCCGTCAGGGCGGAGATACGCAGTATTTT
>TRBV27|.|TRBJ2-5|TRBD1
CASSSTGTGVETQYF
TGTGCCAGCAGTTCAACCGGGACAGGGGTTGAGACCCAGTACTTC
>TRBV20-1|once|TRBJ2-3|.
CSASDGTSPQNTQYF
TGCAGTGCTAGTGACGGGACATCGCCACAAAATACGCAGTATTTT
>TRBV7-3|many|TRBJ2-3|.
CASSPGTRRFIGDTQYF
TGTGCCAGCAGCCCTGGGACGCGCCGATTTATCGGCGATACGCAGTATTTT
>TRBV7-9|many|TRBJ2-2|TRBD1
CASSPGTVNTGELFF
TGTGCCAGCAGCCCCGGGACAGTAAACACCGGGGAGCTGTTTTTT
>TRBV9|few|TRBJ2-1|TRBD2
CASSVAGGTSGGNEQFF
TGTGCCAGCAGCGTAGCTGGGGGGACTAGCGGAGGCAATGAGCAGTTCTTC
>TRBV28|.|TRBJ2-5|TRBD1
CASSSGQHQETQYF
TGTGCCAGCAGTTCGGGACAGCACCAAGAGACCCAGTACTTC
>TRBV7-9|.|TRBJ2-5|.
CASSLWGAITQETQYF
TGTGCCAGCAGCTTATGGGGGGCGATTACCCAAGAGACCCAGTACTTC
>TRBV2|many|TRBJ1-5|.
CATAGQANQPQHF
TGTGCCACCGCAGGCCAGGCAAATCAGCCCCAGCATTTT
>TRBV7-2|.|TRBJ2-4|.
CASSPPLGIQYF
TGTGCCAGCAGTCCCCCCTTGGGCATTCAGTACTTC
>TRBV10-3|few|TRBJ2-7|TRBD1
CAISEIRDSSYEQYF
TGTGCCATCAGTGAGATTCGGGACAGTTCCTACGAGCAGTACTTC
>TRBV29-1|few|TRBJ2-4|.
CTPPGRVGTKNIQYF
TGCACCCCCCCCGGCAGGGTCGGAACCAAAAACATTCAGTACTTC
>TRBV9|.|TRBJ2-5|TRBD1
CASSEDRPGETQYF
TGTGCCAGCAGCGAGGACAGGCCAGGGGAGACCCAGTACTTC
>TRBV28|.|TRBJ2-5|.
CASSATKTQYF
TGTGCCAGCAGCGCAACGAAGACCCAGTACTTC
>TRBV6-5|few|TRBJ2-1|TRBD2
CASSYRTSGSNEQFF
TGTGCCAGCAGTTACCGGACTAGCGGGAGTAATGAGCAGTTCTTC
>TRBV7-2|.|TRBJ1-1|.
CASSLVRTGTEAFF
TGTGCCAGCAGCTTAGTAAGGACGGGCACTGAAGCTTTCTTT
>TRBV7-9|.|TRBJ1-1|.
CASSPPRPEAFF
TGTGCCAGCAGCCCCCCGAGGCCTGAAGCTTTCTTT
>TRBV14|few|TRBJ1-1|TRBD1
CASSQVGQGTEAFF
TGTGCCAGCAGCCAAGTAGGACAGGGGACTGAAGCTTTCTTT
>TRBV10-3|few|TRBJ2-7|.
CAIGTGESYEQYF
TGTGCCATCGGCACAGGAGAATCCTACGAGCAGTACTTC
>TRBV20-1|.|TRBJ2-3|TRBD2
CSASIPGGPDTQYF
TGCAGTGCTAGTATACCGGGAGGGCCGGATACGCAGTATTTT
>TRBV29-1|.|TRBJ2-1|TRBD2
CSVVETPGLAGRTEQFF
TGCAGCGTCGTTGAAACCCCGGGACTAGCGGGAAGAACTGAGCAGTTCTTC
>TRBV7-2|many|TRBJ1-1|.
CASSSVPNTEAFF
TGTGCCAGCAGCTCCGTCCCGAACACTGAAGCTTTCTTT
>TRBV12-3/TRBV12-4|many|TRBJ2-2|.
CASSLSGVGTGELFF
TGTGCCAGCAGTTTATCGGGAGTTGGCACCGGGGAGCTGTTTTTT
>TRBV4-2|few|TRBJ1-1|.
CASSQAGTANTEAFF
TGTGCCAGCAGCCAAGCTGGGACCGCGAACACTGAAGCTTTCTTT
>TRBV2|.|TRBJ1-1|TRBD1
CASSTDRGGITEAFF
TGTGCCAGCAGTACCGACAGGGGCGGAATCACTGAAGCTTTCTTT
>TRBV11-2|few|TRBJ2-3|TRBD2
CASSSAASGRFGTQYF
TGTGCCAGCAGCTCAGCGGCTAGCGGGAGGTTCGGTACGCAGTATTTT
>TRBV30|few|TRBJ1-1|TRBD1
CAWRTDRVNTEAFF
TGTGCCTGGAGAACAGACAGGGTGAACACTGAAGCTTTCTTT
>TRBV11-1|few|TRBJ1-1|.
CASSLAYGESTEAFF
TGTGCCAGCAGCTTAGCGTACGGGGAGAGCACTGAAGCTTTCTTT
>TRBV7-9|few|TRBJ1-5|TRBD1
CASSLRQGARNQPQHF
TGTGCCAGCAGCCTTCGACAGGGGGCAAGGAATCAGCCCCAGCATTTT
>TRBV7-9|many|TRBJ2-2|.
CASSSGELFF
TGTGCCAGCAGCTCCGGGGAGCTGTTTTTT
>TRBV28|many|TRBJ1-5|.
CASSEQGSNQPQHF
TGTGCCAGCAGTGAGCAGGGAAGCAATCAGCCCCAGCATTTT
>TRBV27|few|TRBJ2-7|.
CASSFPPSRAYEQYF
TGTGCCAGCAGTTTTCCTCCTTCAAGGGCCTACGAGCAGTACTTC
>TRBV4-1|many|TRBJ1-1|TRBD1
CASSQELRTGEAFF
TGCGCCAGCAGCCAAGAACTTAGGACAGGAGAAGCTTTCTTT
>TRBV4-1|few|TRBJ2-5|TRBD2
CASSQDPGLAGGSQYF
TGCGCCAGCAGCCAAGACCCTGGACTAGCGGGAGGGTCCCAGTACTTC